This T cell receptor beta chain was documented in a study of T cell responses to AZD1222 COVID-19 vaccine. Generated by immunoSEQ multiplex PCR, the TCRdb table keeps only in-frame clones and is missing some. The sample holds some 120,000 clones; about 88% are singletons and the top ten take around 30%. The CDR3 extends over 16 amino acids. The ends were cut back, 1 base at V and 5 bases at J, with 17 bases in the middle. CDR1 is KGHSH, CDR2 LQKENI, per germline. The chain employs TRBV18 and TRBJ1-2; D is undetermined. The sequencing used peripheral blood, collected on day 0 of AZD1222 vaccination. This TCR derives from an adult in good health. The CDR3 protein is CASSPQAPTGIYGYTF. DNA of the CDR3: TGTGCCAGCTCACCACAGGCTCCCACGGGAATATATGGCTACACCTTC.